These T cell receptor beta chains were read from a single sample in a study of T cell responses to AZD1222 COVID-19 vaccine. Measured with immunoSEQ multiplex PCR; TCRdb has only the in-frame clones, and not every one. The table shows fewer than 200,000 clones, with around 92% occurring only once. The sequencing used peripheral blood, collected on day 0 of AZD1222 vaccination. These receptors all come from an adult in good health. CDR3s leave out the opening cysteine and the closing phenylalanine or tryptophan. D genes are given only for firm matches. Size is stated for part of the rows, as once, few or many counts, or as a class when the clone is expanded.

>TRBJ1-1|TRBV12-3/TRBV12-4|NA|NA
ASSPGGAEAF
>TRBJ2-1|TRBV19|NA|TRBD2
ASSLRRERDNEQF
>TRBJ2-5|TRBV10-1|few|NA
ASRSPMETQY
>TRBJ2-2|TRBV28|NA|TRBD2
ASSLLPHRTRAANTGELF
>TRBJ1-2|TRBV4-1|NA|NA
ASRTGPASNYGYT
>TRBJ1-2|TRBV4-1|NA|TRBD1
ASSQDIRTGRYGYT
>TRBJ2-2|TRBV9|NA|NA
ASKEGSTGELF
>TRBJ2-7|TRBV5-5|NA|TRBD1
ASFGQGTGEQY
>TRBJ1-1|TRBV5-1|NA|NA
ASSLTGKGTEAF
>TRBJ1-5|TRBV29-1|NA|NA
SVEVGVGGNQPQH
>TRBJ1-1|TRBV28|NA|TRBD1
ASGTGQMNTEAF